This record concerns one T cell receptor beta chain sequence. Its antigen is undetermined. The germline V gene encodes CDR1 GTSNPN and CDR2 SVGIG (reference sequence). The CDR3 contains 12 residues. V was shortened by 0 bases and J by 1 base, with 3 bases between the two germline ends. This entry belongs to a study of siplizumab effects on memory and regulatory T cells. Background on the study: Investigators ran mixed lymphocyte reactions in pairs, testing siplizumab at roughly 0.93 ug/mL against no drug. Findings and caveats of the study: Naive T cells seemed more diverse than memory cells and seemed major alloresponse contributors.

Profiling relied on immunoSEQ multiplex PCR, and the TCRdb table lists in-frame clones only, not all of them. The table shows 9,500 or so clones, with 40% to 55% occurring only once. Coculture of the mixed lymphocyte reaction cells took place at 37 degrees C and lasted approximately six days. A 1:1 mix was made of stimulator PBMCs labelled with Violet Dye and responder PBMCs labelled with CFSE. The sequenced material came from CFSE-low (dividing) CD4+ T cells sorted from an allogeneic mixed lymphocyte reaction. V usage is TRBV30 and J usage is TRBJ1-1; no definite D call. This TCR was sampled from a human donor in good health; the cells came from an allogeneic mixed lymphocyte reaction. In DNA form, the CDR3 reads TGTGCCTGGAGTGTCGGGAACACTGAAGCTTTCTTT. This translates into CAWSVGNTEAFF.